This entry is about one T cell receptor (beta chain). The target antigen is unknown. The data derive from a study of radiotherapy plus CTLA-4 blockade in lung cancer. TCRdb's copy holds only in-frame clones and misses some; the assay was immunoSEQ multiplex PCR. The data hold approximately 78,000 clones, with around four fifths observed a single time. People whose metastatic non-small-cell lung cancer was chemo-refractory got focal radiation along with CTLA-4 blockade by ipilimumab. Study outcomes and limitations: Early clone dynamics of blood T cells, plus interferon-beta, reportedly predicted response best.

Germline V gene data show CDR1 as SGHNT and CDR2 as YYREEE (reference sequence). Losses at the gene ends were 2 bases for V and 7 bases for J; bases not matched to a gene: 9. The CDR3 consists of 15 residues. The sequences come from peripheral blood, collected from a patient treated with radiotherapy plus ipilimumab. The TCR originated in a human donor with non-small cell lung cancer who had a complete response to radiotherapy plus ipilimumab. V is TRBV5-4 and J is TRBJ1-2, with 9 nucleotides matching TRBD1. CDR3 DNA: TGTGCCAGCAGCTTTCCCGGGACAGGGAAACGTGGCTACACCTTC. Its translation: CASSFPGTGKRGYTF.